The present T cell receptor (beta chain) was sequenced within a study of blood T cell repertoires in COVID-19. Overall study context: PBMCs, B-cell-depleted T cells, or T cells provided the cDNA or gDNA that made up the material.

Germline V gives CDR1 LGHDT, CDR2 YNNKEL (reference sequence). The CDR3 covers 14 residues. With 1 base removed from V and 2 bases from J, the gap between germline ends came to 9 bases. Authors' data handling: Estimation of nucleated cell counts was performed using reference gene primer amplification. The table came from immunoSEQ multiplex PCR; TCRdb's copy has only in-frame clones and leaves some out. V and J calls plus clone size are reproduced from that table; the DNA served to infer D and trimming. The data hold under 250,000 clones, with 65% to 85% observed a single time. This chain joins TRBV3-1 (or the pseudogene TRBV3-2) and TRBJ2-7; possible D gene TRBD2, 6 bases. This TCR came from a middle-aged man with active or convalescent COVID-19. Sequencing input: peripheral blood. In nucleotides, the CDR3 is TGTGCCAGCAGCCAAGGACTAGTCCCCTACGAGCAGTACTTC. Amino acids: CASSQGLVPYEQYF.